This T cell receptor (beta chain) was sequenced in a study of technical replicates of blood from several donors. TCRdb's table, derived via immunoSEQ multiplex PCR, lists solely in-frame clones and lacks some. The sample holds around 97,000 clones; 90% to 97% are singletons and the top ten take roughly 0.35%. V was pared by 3 bases and J by 5 bases, with 8 bases of the junction left unmatched. Germline values: CDR1 LNHDA, CDR2 SQIVND (reference sequence). CDR3 length equals 16 residues. V is TRBV19 and J is TRBJ2-2, with 8 bases fitting TRBD1. The sequenced sample consisted of T cells isolated from PBMCs. The sequence was obtained from a human donor in good health. The CDR3 is CASSISQGATTGELFF. The DNA of the CDR3 is TGTGCCAGTAGTATTAGTCAGGGGGCGACTACCGGGGAGCTGTTTTTT.